Each of the 24 T cell receptor beta chains below was sequenced from the same sample in a study of vaccination and CD4 T cells after COVID-19. Treatment in this sample: roughly 11-day PBMC culture with coronavirus spike peptide pools or control peptides (ViraFEST assay). An Oncomine TCR Beta short-read assay was used to sequence the DNA from cultured CD4+ T cells. TCRdb analysed the PCR reads with MiXCR anew, one entry per CDR3 protein. The table has some 9,100 distinct CDR3 sequences, around three fifths seen once. Their antigens remain unidentified. Sequenced: CD4+ T cells from blood, cultured in vitro. The receptors originated from a human donor who had recovered from COVID-19.

This rearrangement joins TRBV9 to TRBJ1-2; weak D call: TRBD1 (6 bases). V was pared by 4 bases and J by 5 bases, with 12 bases between. CDR3 length equals 13 residues. The germline V gene encodes CDR1 SGDLS and CDR2 YYNGEE. This CDR3 is CASSTRGAYGYTF. The CDR3 nucleotides are TGTGCCAGCAGCACCAGGGGAGCTTATGGCTACACCTTC.

This clonotype has just a few counts. The rearrangement uses TRBV7-9 and TRBJ2-7, with a possible D match to TRBD1 (6 bases). The CDR3 loop spans 15 amino acids. Germline-derived CDR1 and CDR2 are SEHNR and FQNEAQ (reference sequence). Trimming cost V 3 bases and J 0 bases, with 12 bases left between them. CDR3 sequence: CASSLTTGLSYEQYF. In nucleotides, the CDR3 is TGTGCCAGCAGCTTGACGACAGGACTCTCCTACGAGCAGTACTTC.

In this sample, this clonotype turned up once. The J gene is TRBJ1-1, the V gene TRBV10-2, with D perhaps matching TRBD1 (5 bases). This CDR3 region has 13 residues. V lost 6 bases and J lost 4, with 12 bases in between. CDR1 and CDR2 (germline): WSHSY, SAAADI. The DNA for the CDR3 is TGCGCCAGCAGGAGGGGTGGGGGCACTGAAGCTTTCTTT. This sequence encodes CASRRGGGTEAFF.

The V call is TRBV7-2, the J call TRBJ2-7, with D possibly being TRBD2 (7 bases). CDR3 length: 15 residues. V was cut by 4 bases and J by 3 bases, with 16 bases left in between. Germline V gives CDR1 SGHTA, CDR2 FQGNSA. The CDR3 protein is CASSYRGAALYEQYF. The DNA for the CDR3 is TGTGCCAGCAGCTATCGGGGGGCGGCCCTCTACGAGCAGTACTTC. Using reference TRBV7-2 and TRBJ2-7 for the parts outside the CDR3, the full variable domain is GAGVSQSPSNKVTEKGKDVELRCDPISGHTALYWYRQSLGQGLEFLIYFQGNSAPDKSGLPSDRFSAERTGGSVSTLTIQRTQQEDSAVYLCASSYRGAALYEQYFGPGTRLTVT.

The CDR3 DNA reads as TGTGCCAGCAGCCCCCAGGGGCGGTGGCTTGACCAGACTTTCTTT. It specifies CASSPQGRWLDQTFF. The chain carries TRBV7-3 and TRBJ1-1; D might be TRBD1 (6 bases). Germline values: CDR1 SGHTA, CDR2 FQGTGA. The CDR3 is 15 amino acids. V shed 5 bases and J shed 12 bases, with 25 bases lying between them. Drawing the rest from reference TRBV7-3 and TRBJ1-1, the complete variable domain is GAGVSQTPSNKVTEKGKYVELRCDPISGHTALYWYRQSLGQGPEFLIYFQGTGAADDSGLPNDRFFAVRPEGSVSTLKIQRTERGDSAVYLCASSPQGRWLDQTFFGQGTRLTVV.

This sequence joins TRBV12-3 or TRBV12-4 and TRBJ2-1; D uncertain. Trimming removed 8 bases from V and 9 bases from J, with 20 bases in between. The CDR3 extends over 14 amino acids. CDR3 residues: CASHTQLQGGEQFF. The CDR3 coding sequence is TGTGCCAGCCACACACAGCTACAAGGTGGTGAGCAGTTCTTC.

This clonotype was observed a handful of times. The chain is built from TRBV6-1 and TRBJ2-7, with TRBD2 as a possible D gene (6 bases). Trimming took off 8 bases at V and 0 bases at J, with 17 bases between the two ends. CDR3 length: 15 residues. CDR1 MNHNS and CDR2 SASEGT come from the germline V gene. CDR3 DNA sequence: TGTGCCAGCTGGTCCTCGGGGAGGAACTCCTACGAGCAGTACTTC. Protein: CASWSSGRNSYEQYF.

The CDR3 DNA is TGTGCCAGCAGCTCCAGACTCCCTTGGGGCCCCTATGGCTACACCTTC. Its translation: CASSSRLPWGPYGYTF. The chain couples TRBV7-2 to TRBJ1-2; weak D call: TRBD1 (5 bases). V gave up 4 bases and J gave up 4 bases, with 19 bases separating them. This CDR3 is 16 amino acids long. Germline V gene sequence: CDR1 SGHTA, CDR2 FQGNSA.

The chain links TRBV6-1 to TRBJ1-5; 8 bases align to TRBD1. CDR3 size: 15 residues. V lost 6 bases to trimming and J lost 3 bases; unmatched junction nucleotides: 7. The germline CDR1 and CDR2 sequences are MNHNS and SASEGT. This CDR3 reads CASRERTGHNQPQHF. The CDR3 DNA is TGTGCCAGCAGGGAAAGGACAGGGCACAATCAGCCCCAGCATTTT.

V usage is TRBV20-1 and J usage is TRBJ1-3; D is ambiguous. V was clipped by 6 bases and J by 1 base, with 13 bases between them. The CDR3 extends over 14 amino acids. The germline V gene encodes CDR1 DFQATT and CDR2 SNEGSKA (reference sequence). The CDR3 loop is CSASIPGSGNTIYF. The CDR3 DNA reads TGCAGTGCGTCCATACCGGGATCTGGAAACACCATATATTTT.

About this clonotype itself: Germline is not matched at one junction end, which may reflect a read error. V usage is TRBV5-6 and J usage is TRBJ1-2; 8 positions agree with TRBD1. Germline CDR1 reads SGHDT; CDR2 reads YYEEEE. This CDR3 has 14 amino acids. The CDR3 nucleotides are TGTGTCAGCAGCCCTGGACAGGGAGGCTATGGCTACACCTTC. Its protein is CVSSPGQGGYGYTF.

This clonotype occurred once. The chain has TRBV27 and TRBJ1-4; no reliable D call. The CDR3 runs to 14 residues. Looked up from germline, CDR1 is MNHEY and CDR2 is SMNVEV (reference sequence). Deletions cut 3 bases from V and 4 bases from J, with 9 bases between. CDR3 bases: TGTGCCAGCAGTTTCAGTGGAGTTAATGAAAAACTGTTTTTT. Its translation: CASSFSGVNEKLFF.

The J gene is TRBJ2-5, the V gene TRBV28; D unresolved. The CDR3 contains 12 residues. Trimming shortened V by 2 bases and J by 1 base, and 2 bases separated the two germline ends. Germline CDR1 is MDHEN and CDR2 is SYDVKM. CDR3 amino acids: CASSLGQETQYF. The CDR3 DNA is TGTGCCAGCAGTTTAGGCCAAGAGACCCAGTACTTC.

The sample holds a few counts of this clonotype. CDR3 amino acids: CSAREGEGSSPLHF. Written as DNA, the CDR3 is TGCAGTGCTAGAGAAGGGGAAGGGTCTTCACCCCTCCACTTT. V usage is TRBV20-1 and J usage is TRBJ1-6, with D maybe TRBD1 (5 bases). Germline V gene sequence: CDR1 DFQATT, CDR2 SNEGSKA (reference sequence). V lost 0 bases and J lost 9, with 12 bases in between. The CDR3 spans 14 residues.

The V call is TRBV18, the J call TRBJ1-5; the match to TRBD1 covers 7 bases. Trimming removed 6 bases from V and 2 bases from J; junction bases left unmatched: 10. Germline V CDR1 and CDR2: KGHSH, LQKENI. This CDR3 comprises 16 residues. The DNA for the CDR3 is TGTGCCAGCTCCCATCAGACAGGGAAGGGCAATCAGCCCCAGCATTTT. This gives the protein CASSHQTGKGNQPQHF.

The chain links TRBV20-1 to TRBJ1-2, with D hard to call. The V end was cut by 0 bases, the J end by 8 bases, with 19 bases between. The CDR3 contains 15 residues. Germline CDR1 reads DFQATT; CDR2 reads SNEGSKA (reference sequence). CDR3: CSARDSRAGPMGYTF. DNA for the CDR3: TGCAGTGCTAGAGATAGTCGGGCAGGACCTATGGGCTACACCTTC.

The chain couples TRBV5-1 to TRBJ2-7, with D perhaps matching TRBD2 (5 bases). V dropped 0 bases and J dropped 2 bases, with 9 bases sitting between them. The germline gives CDR1 SGHRS, CDR2 YFSETQ. This CDR3 spans 14 amino acids. CDR3 protein: CASSLGGSAYEQYF. The DNA of the CDR3 is TGCGCCAGCAGCTTGGGAGGGTCGGCCTACGAGCAGTACTTC.

The V gene is TRBV6-1, the J gene TRBJ1-3; D is perhaps TRBD1 (6 bases). This CDR3 spans 16 amino acids. The V end lost 6 bases, the J end lost 4 bases, and 19 bases lay between the germline ends. Germline loops: CDR1 MNHNS, CDR2 SASEGT. Here the CDR3 reads CASRALYTGPGNTIYF. The CDR3 DNA sequence: TGTGCCAGCAGGGCCCTCTACACAGGGCCAGGAAACACCATATATTTT.

J is TRBJ1-1 and V is TRBV7-9; 11 bases match TRBD1. Germline values: CDR1 SEHNR, CDR2 FQNEAQ (reference sequence). J was trimmed by 1 base and V by 1 base; bases with no gene match: 5. The CDR3 consists of 17 residues. The DNA of the CDR3 is TGTGCCAGCAGCTTAGGATTGGGGACAGGGGGGAACACTGAAGCTTTCTTT. It yields the protein CASSLGLGTGGNTEAFF.

CDR3 DNA sequence: TGTGCCAGCTCACCACCGGCAGGGTCTAATTCACCCCTCCACTTT. Translation: CASSPPAGSNSPLHF. The J gene is TRBJ1-6, the V gene TRBV18; D is perhaps TRBD1 (5 bases). The CDR3 consists of 15 residues. Trimming pared 0 bases from V and 6 bases from J, leaving 9 bases between. Per the germline V gene, CDR1 is KGHSH and CDR2 is LQKENI.

The CDR3 bases are TGTGCCAGCACAGCGCCCGGGGCCCGGGGCTACACCTTC. This sequence encodes CASTAPGARGYTF. The chain recombines TRBV21-1 with TRBJ1-2; no DNA check was done on the table's D call, TRBD1. TRBV21-1 has pseudogene status. The CDR3 loop spans 13 amino acids.

The table lists this clonotype with a few counts. This sequence joins TRBV20-1 and TRBJ1-2; the match to TRBD1 covers 9 bases. Germline V gene lookup returns CDR1 DFQATT and CDR2 SNEGSKA (reference sequence). J lost 4 bases, V lost 5 bases, and 5 bases had no gene match. The length of the CDR3 is 13 residues. CDR3 sequence (DNA): TGCAGTGCTGGGACAGGGTCAGGCTATGGCTACACCTTC. Translated, it gives CSAGTGSGYGYTF.

This rearrangement joins TRBV29-1 to TRBJ1-1; D uncertain. From germline, CDR1 is SQVTM and CDR2 ANQGSEA. The CDR3 is made up of 13 amino acids. With 4 bases removed from V and 4 bases from J, the gap between germline ends came to 13 bases. DNA of the CDR3: TGCAGCGTTGGGTGGGGTCGTAGCACTGAAGCTTTCTTT. Translating it yields CSVGWGRSTEAFF. The full variable domain, in which reference TRBV29-1 and TRBJ1-1 provide the parts outside the CDR3, is SAVISQKPSRDICQRGTSLTIQCQVDSQVTMMFWYRQQPGQSLTLIATANQGSEATYESGFVIDKFPISRPNLTFSTLTVSNMSPEDSSIYLCSVGWGRSTEAFFGQGTRLTVV.

In this sample, this clonotype turned up a few times. The J gene is TRBJ2-7, the V gene TRBV10-3; tentatively, D is TRBD2 (5 bases). The CDR3 extends over 12 amino acids. CDR1 is ENHRY, CDR2 SYGVKD, per germline. V shed 5 bases and J shed 4 bases, with 9 bases lying between them. CDR3 coding DNA: TGTGCCATCAGTCCGGGGAATTACGAGCAGTACTTC. It codes for CAISPGNYEQYF.